The sequence of this T cell receptor (beta chain) was determined in a study of blood T cells in healthy people across ages. Germline-derived CDR1 and CDR2 are MDHEN and SYDVKM. The CDR3 totals 12 residues. Between the trimmed V and J ends, which lost 7 bases and 0 bases, there was a span of 3 bases. In this sample, this clonotype turned up a few times. Combining a sample-barcoded 5' primer with a J-beta primer mix, a second PCR ran for roughly 7 to 12 cycles. Each cDNA was tagged by a template-switch adaptor containing 12 random nucleotides. MiXCR, run by TCRdb on the 5' RACE reads, gives a single entry per CDR3 protein. The sample includes about 930,000 distinct CDR3 sequences, about 27% seen only once; the top ten take roughly 10%. This sample was shared with a second study, whose subject was T cells of mothers and their children. Turning to that study: Similar thymic selection effects on TCR recombination output appear in pairs, both related and unrelated.

This TCR came from a woman in her 40s in good health. The source material was blood. This chain links TRBV28 with TRBJ1-4, with D uncertain. CDR3 in DNA: TGTGCCAGCAAGTCAACTAATGAAAAACTGTTTTTT. It is translated as CASKSTNEKLFF.